This TCR beta chain was captured by sequencing in a study of blood T cell repertoires in COVID-19 (dated by TCRdb to 2018 to 2020). Background on the whole study: The collaborator samples originated in the United States, Italy and Spain and spanned the acute and convalescent phases of COVID-19. The material from the prospective study consisted of cDNA or gDNA derived from T cells, B-cell-depleted T cells, or PBMCs. The dataset comprised deeply sampled blood TCRbeta repertoires from subjects exposed to, actively infected with, or recovered from COVID-19. The repertoires were made available in a free public database intended to serve as a resource for research on the immune response to SARS-CoV-2. Samples were obtained from the ongoing ImmuneRACE study (first 160 participants) and from about 1,300 subjects provided by 6 global collaborators. The sample metadata nearly always contained a de-identified subject ID, COVID-19 status, age in years and sex. Where available, HLA class I and class II types were taken from metadata supplied by the sample provider and were not determined by assay-based typing.

The paper's findings and limits, for the study overall: The quantity of clinical and demographic metadata differed by source and by participant and was supplied without curation.

Participants in the prospective study were aged 18 to 89 years, lived in under 30 United States geographic areas, and enrolled through a virtual design. In the prospective study, cohorts were assigned on the basis of participant-reported clinical history obtained from a screening survey and a study questionnaire. Recovered participants in ImmuneRACE Cohort 3 were defined by two consecutive negative NP/OP PCR tests, clearance by a healthcare professional, or resolution of symptoms. Each participant in the prospective study had whole blood, serum and a nasopharyngeal or oropharyngeal swab collected by mobile phlebotomists. Over a roughly 2-month period, participants in the prospective study had the option of providing additional blood draws and questionnaires. Prospective study blood samples were shipped either frozen or at room temperature before DNA extraction. The immunoSEQ Assay, a bias-controlled multiplex PCR, was used to amplify TCRbeta CDR3 regions from genomic DNA. Per the original workflow: The number of nucleated cells in each sample was estimated by amplification of reference gene primers within the assay. Sequence reads were collapsed and filtered to measure the absolute abundance of every unique TCRbeta CDR3 rearrangement. For each sample, productive Simpson clonality was calculated by taking the square root of Simpson's diversity index across productive rearrangements. The table was pulled from immuneACCESS by TCRdb, which kept in-frame rearrangements only. Such tables lose some clones; where checked, under half of the loss comes from unresolved V genes, and the rest has no known cause. V, J and clone size derive from that table, while D and trimming were established from the DNA sequence. This sample holds 300,000 to 450,000 clones; about 89% were observed only once. The ten largest clones represent 1.3% of the sample.

Reading the germline V gene gives CDR1 SGHTA and CDR2 FQGNSA. From its cysteine to its phenylalanine, the CDR3 spans 14 amino acids. Only the CDR3 part of the read is kept: 42 bases, read in frame from the first base. Cut back by 2 bases and 3 bases, the V and J ends lie 10 bases apart. Regarding this clone: The antigen this receptor binds is unknown. One base away there is no much larger clone; base qualities are not given.

Specimen: PBMCs or T cells enriched from blood (not recorded which). Recombination linked TRBV7-2 to TRBJ2-5; the D gene is possibly TRBD2, with 6 bases matching. The TCR sequence derives from a young man who had recovered from COVID-19. The CDR3 region: CASSLNGGEETQYF. The sequence in DNA is TGTGCCAGCAGCTTAAACGGGGGAGAAGAGACCCAGTACTTC.